The rows below give T cell receptor beta chains drawn from one sample of a study of shared clonotypes between healthy human individuals. Using immunoSEQ multiplex PCR, the repertoire was profiled, and TCRdb retains in-frame clones only, with some absent. The sample shows over a million clones, under 80% of them seen only once. The sequenced sample consisted of memory CD4+ T cells sorted from blood. The receptors derive from a man between 18 and 35 years old in good health. The CDR3 runs from the conserved cysteine through the conserved F or W. Fields, in order: D gene, J gene, V gene, clone size, CDR3 DNA, CDR3 protein. The D gene is left open where the match is weak. Only some rows state a clone size, as once, few, many or a class for expanded clones.

D: .
J: TRBJ2-4
V: TRBV10-2
size: .
DNA: TGCGCCAGCAGTGATAGCCCAGGCAAAAACATTCAGTACTTC
CDR3: CASSDSPGKNIQYF

D: TRBD1
J: TRBJ1-1
V: TRBV5-1
size: .
DNA: TGCGCCAGCAGCTACGGACAGGGCTGGACCTCACTTATGAACACTGAAGCTTTCTTT
CDR3: CASSYGQGWTSLMNTEAFF

D: .
J: TRBJ2-1
V: TRBV7-2
size: .
DNA: TGTGCCAGCAGCCTAACCTGGGCGTCCTACAATGAGCAGTTCTTC
CDR3: CASSLTWASYNEQFF

D: TRBD2
J: TRBJ2-7
V: TRBV30
size: .
DNA: TGTGCCTGGGGACTAGCGGGGGGGACCTACGAGCAGTACTTC
CDR3: CAWGLAGGTYEQYF

D: TRBD1
J: TRBJ1-5
V: TRBV18
size: few
DNA: TGTGCCAGCTCACCACCAAGGAGGGGGCGAAGCAATCAGCCCCAGCATTTT
CDR3: CASSPPRRGRSNQPQHF

D: .
J: TRBJ2-5
V: TRBV19
size: .
DNA: TGTGCCAGTAGTATCTCGGGTGGGGGAGAGACCCAGTACTTC
CDR3: CASSISGGGETQYF

D: .
J: TRBJ1-6
V: TRBV10-3
size: .
DNA: TGTGCCATCAGTGAGTCGGGGCAGGGGAATTCACCCCTCCACTTT
CDR3: CAISESGQGNSPLHF

D: .
J: TRBJ1-3
V: TRBV4-1
size: .
DNA: TGCGCCAGCAGCCAAGATCCGGGGTATGGAAACACCATATATTTT
CDR3: CASSQDPGYGNTIYF

D: TRBD1
J: TRBJ1-2
V: TRBV5-8
size: few
DNA: TGTGCCAGCAGCTACGGGGACAGGGGGGCAACCTATGGCTACACCTTC
CDR3: CASSYGDRGATYGYTF

D: TRBD1
J: TRBJ2-7
V: TRBV6-5
size: .
DNA: TGTGCCAGCAGTTACCGGACAGGGGCAAGCGAGCAGTACTTC
CDR3: CASSYRTGASEQYF

D: .
J: TRBJ2-3
V: TRBV29-1
size: .
DNA: TGCAGCGTTGAGAGAGACAGCCCGATGGGGCCAGATACGCAGTATTTT
CDR3: CSVERDSPMGPDTQYF

D: TRBD2
J: TRBJ2-1
V: TRBV29-1
size: once
DNA: TGCAGCGTTGAAGCGGTCGGACTAGCGGGAGGTTACAATGAGCAGTTCTTC
CDR3: CSVEAVGLAGGYNEQFF

D: .
J: TRBJ1-2
V: TRBV19
size: .
DNA: TGTGCCAGTAGTATCTCCCACCTCACTAACTATGGCTACACCTTC
CDR3: CASSISHLTNYGYTF

D: .
J: TRBJ1-5
V: TRBV2
size: .
DNA: TGTGCCAGCAGTCTGACCAACCAGGGCAATCAGCCCCAGCATTTT
CDR3: CASSLTNQGNQPQHF

D: .
J: TRBJ2-3
V: TRBV19
size: .
DNA: TGTGCCAGTAGTATCTCTCGGATCTCAGATACGCAGTATTTT
CDR3: CASSISRISDTQYF

D: .
J: TRBJ2-1
V: TRBV5-4
size: .
DNA: TGTGCCAGCAGCTCAAAGAACGGGGAGCAGTTCTTC
CDR3: CASSSKNGEQFF

D: TRBD2
J: TRBJ2-5
V: TRBV6-6
size: .
DNA: TGTGCCAGCACCCTATCACTAGCGGGAGGGACCCAGTACTTC
CDR3: CASTLSLAGGTQYF

D: .
J: TRBJ2-3
V: TRBV28
size: once
DNA: TGTGCCAGCAGTTTTGAAGCGGAGGGCACAGATACGCAGTATTTT
CDR3: CASSFEAEGTDTQYF

D: .
J: TRBJ1-3
V: TRBV7-2
size: .
DNA: TGTGCCAGCAGCCGACCACCCGGGCTTACTGGAAACACCATATATTTT
CDR3: CASSRPPGLTGNTIYF

D: .
J: TRBJ2-2
V: TRBV5-8
size: few
DNA: TGTGCCAGCAGACAATCGAACACCGGGGAGCTGTTTTTT
CDR3: CASRQSNTGELFF

D: TRBD1
J: TRBJ1-2
V: TRBV6-5
size: few
DNA: TGTGCCAGCAGTTACAGGGGGCACGTAGGCTACACCTTC
CDR3: CASSYRGHVGYTF

D: .
J: TRBJ2-3
V: TRBV4-3
size: .
DNA: TGCGCCAGCAGCCAAGGAGGACAGCGGATGGGCACAGATACGCAGTATTTT
CDR3: CASSQGGQRMGTDTQYF

D: .
J: TRBJ2-2
V: TRBV14
size: .
DNA: TGTGCCAGCAGCCAAGTTCGTACCGGGGAGCTGTTTTTT
CDR3: CASSQVRTGELFF

D: TRBD2
J: TRBJ2-4
V: TRBV4-1
size: .
DNA: TGCGCCAGCAGCCAAGATAGGCCTAGCGGGGGCCGTTCCAAAAACATTCAGTACTTC
CDR3: CASSQDRPSGGRSKNIQYF

D: .
J: TRBJ2-2
V: TRBV5-1
size: .
DNA: TGCGCCAGCAGCTTGGTTTCTAGGGCGGCAAGTCCCACCGGGGAGCTGTTTTTT
CDR3: CASSLVSRAASPTGELFF